Each of the 27 T cell receptor beta chains below was sequenced from the same sample in a study of early T cells in non-severe SARS-CoV-2 infection. TCRdb used MiXCR to reprocess the 5' RACE reads, holding one entry per CDR3 protein. The sample has 50,000 to 60,000 distinct CDR3 sequences, about 8% seen once. The sequenced sample consisted of whole blood. Receptor source: an adult who was a healthcare worker with PCR-confirmed SARS-CoV-2 infection or an uninfected control (not recorded which).

This clonotype was recorded many times. This sequence joins TRBV12-3 or TRBV12-4 and TRBJ2-2; 8 bases agree with TRBD2. V lost 2 bases and J lost 4; bases outside the gene matches: 6. The CDR3 is made up of 16 amino acids. The CDR3 region has the DNA TGTGCCAGCAGTTTATCTACGGGAGGGGTCACCGGGGAGCTGTTTTTT. Translated: CASSLSTGGVTGELFF.

The chain is built from TRBV28 and TRBJ1-6, with 11 bases identical to TRBD1. The CDR3 totals 14 residues. The germline gives CDR1 MDHEN, CDR2 SYDVKM. Trimming at V came to 6 bases and at J to 8 bases, leaving 3 bases not matched to a gene. The CDR3 is CASSRTGGYSPLHF. The CDR3 region has the DNA TGTGCCAGCAGCCGGACAGGGGGCTATTCACCCCTCCACTTT.

V gene TRBV11-2 combines with J gene TRBJ2-5; TRBD2 matches 8 bases. The CDR3 extends over 14 amino acids. V dropped 6 bases and J dropped 5; count of bases not matched to a gene: 8. The germline gives CDR1 SGHAT, CDR2 FQNNGV. CDR3 in amino acids: CASRERREVETQYF. The CDR3 DNA sequence: TGTGCCAGCAGGGAACGGCGGGAGGTCGAGACCCAGTACTTC.

This clonotype has just a few counts. The chain recombines TRBV27 with TRBJ2-7, with D possibly matching TRBD1 (5 bases). The V gene lost 8 bases and the J gene lost 5 bases, with 22 bases spanning the gap. In germline, CDR1 is MNHEY, CDR2 SMNVEV (reference sequence). This CDR3 contains 15 residues. CDR3 in amino acids: CASATLWGSRDEQYF. CDR3 nucleotide sequence: TGTGCCAGCGCCACCCTTTGGGGCTCCCGGGACGAGCAGTACTTC.

This clonotype has at least ten counts. The rearrangement joins TRBV7-2 to TRBJ2-3, with TRBD1 as a possible D gene (6 bases). Trimming removed 0 bases from V and 0 bases from J, with 7 bases in between. CDR3 length equals 15 residues. Germline lookup yields CDR1 SGHTA and CDR2 FQGNSA. CDR3: CASSLARGSTDTQYF. DNA for the CDR3: TGTGCCAGCAGCTTAGCGAGGGGGAGCACAGATACGCAGTATTTT. The whole variable domain, remainder taken from reference TRBV7-2 and TRBJ2-3, is GAGVSQSPSNKVTEKGKDVELRCDPISGHTALYWYRQSLGQGLEFLIYFQGNSAPDKSGLPSDRFSAERTGGSVSTLTIQRTQQEDSAVYLCASSLARGSTDTQYFGPGTRLTVL.

This chain links TRBV5-1 with TRBJ2-1, with D possibly being TRBD1 (5 bases). Germline CDR1 reads SGHRS; CDR2 reads YFSETQ. The CDR3 extends over 13 amino acids. Between the trimmed V and J ends, which lost 0 bases and 10 bases, there was a span of 11 bases. CDR3 in DNA: TGCGCCAGCAGCTTGGAAGGGGCGCAGGAGCAGTTCTTC. Translation gives CASSLEGAQEQFF.

V usage is TRBV28 and J usage is TRBJ1-1; 10 positions agree with TRBD1. The CDR3 consists of 16 residues. Losses at the gene ends were 7 bases for V and 0 bases for J; bases not matched to a gene: 8. In germline, CDR1 is MDHEN, CDR2 SYDVKM. CDR3 coding DNA: TGTGCCAGCACCCGCGACAGGGGGCTTGTGAACACTGAAGCTTTCTTT. Protein product: CASTRDRGLVNTEAFF.

Ten or more counts support this clonotype. The chain employs TRBV18 and TRBJ1-1; no definite D call. This CDR3 is built from 13 residues. Trimming shortened V by 5 bases and J by 6 bases, and 13 bases separated the two germline ends. Per germline, CDR1 KGHSH and CDR2 LQKENI. The CDR3 DNA sequence: TGTGCCAGCTCATCGCCGCCGAGCGCTGAAGCTTTCTTT. It yields the protein CASSSPPSAEAFF.

The chain combines TRBV28 with TRBJ2-2, with 8 nucleotides matching TRBD2. This CDR3 contains 15 residues. Germline CDR1 is MDHEN and CDR2 is SYDVKM. J gave up 0 bases and V 7 bases, and 4 bases lay outside the gene matches. CDR3 region: CASKGGLANTGELFF. The CDR3 DNA sequence: TGTGCCAGCAAAGGGGGACTAGCGAACACCGGGGAGCTGTTTTTT.

This clonotype has more than one count but fewer than ten. CDR3 bases: TGCAGTGCCCGATACGAGCGGGACTACAATGAGCAGTTCTTC. Amino acid sequence: CSARYERDYNEQFF. This chain links TRBV20-1 with TRBJ2-1, with 7 bases lining up with TRBD2. The CDR3 runs 14 residues. The germline gives CDR1 DFQATT, CDR2 SNEGSKA (reference sequence). Trimming took 6 bases from V and 3 from J; bases not matched to a gene: 8.

By sample fraction, this clonotype is medium-sized. The genes are TRBV2 and TRBJ2-1; a weak D match, TRBD1 (5 bases). CDR1 and CDR2 (germline): SNHLY, FYNNEI. The CDR3 sequence is 11 residues long. V was shortened by 6 bases and J by 8 bases, with 8 bases between the two germline ends. In DNA, the CDR3 is TGTGCCAGCAGGGGGCTCGATGAGCAGTTCTTC. It translates to CASRGLDEQFF.

This clonotype occurred a few times. The chain is built from TRBV10-2 and TRBJ2-7; 9 bases match TRBD2. From germline, CDR1 is WSHSY and CDR2 SAAADI. This CDR3 spans 16 amino acids. The V segment lost 7 bases and the J segment 1 base; nucleotides outside the gene matches: 11. CDR3 coding DNA: TGCGCCAGCACCCCGGGAGCGGGAGGATTATCCTACGAGCAGTACTTC. It is translated as CASTPGAGGLSYEQYF.

CDR3 sequence: CASKGRANTEAFF. For the CDR3, the DNA is TGTGCCAGCAAAGGACGGGCGAACACTGAAGCTTTCTTT. The V and J genes are TRBV28 and TRBJ1-1, with unresolved D. The CDR3 has 13 residues. Germline assignment: CDR1 MDHEN and CDR2 SYDVKM. V lost 7 bases and J 1 base, leaving 10 bases between the germline ends.

The J gene is TRBJ2-7, the V gene TRBV28, with 12 bases identical to TRBD1. Germline V gene lookup returns CDR1 MDHEN and CDR2 SYDVKM. With 10 bases clipped from V and 5 bases from J, the junction kept 3 bases outside the gene matches. CDR3 length: 12 residues. DNA of the CDR3: TGTGCCACCGGGGACAGGGGGCACGAGCAGTACTTC. It encodes CATGDRGHEQYF.

In this sample, this clonotype turned up a few times. The chain has TRBV28 and TRBJ2-4; D could derive from TRBD1 or TRBD2 (6 bases each). The CDR3 runs 16 residues. Trimming shortened V by 4 bases and J by 0 bases, and 13 bases separated the two germline ends. Germline V gene data show CDR1 as MDHEN and CDR2 as SYDVKM. This CDR3 is CASSSQGRIAKNIQYF. The CDR3 DNA is TGTGCCAGCAGTTCCCAGGGGAGGATAGCCAAAAACATTCAGTACTTC.

This clonotype was seen more than once but under ten times. The rearrangement uses TRBV2 and TRBJ1-2, with 11 nucleotides matching TRBD1. CDR3 length equals 17 residues. The trim removed 2 bases at V and 6 bases at J, leaving 11 bases unmatched. CDR1 SNHLY and CDR2 FYNNEI come from the germline V gene. The CDR3 DNA reads as TGTGCCAGCAGTGAACGACGGGACAGGGGGAAACGGGATGGCTACACCTTC. This translates into CASSERRDRGKRDGYTF.

The table lists this clonotype with many counts. This chain's CDR3 is CASSLYRGAYEQYF. The DNA of the CDR3 is TGTGCCAGCAGTTTATATCGCGGAGCCTACGAGCAGTACTTC. V usage is TRBV27 and J usage is TRBJ2-7; D unclear. CDR3 length: 14 residues. V lost 1 base and J 2 bases, leaving 9 bases between the germline ends. Germline V gene lookup returns CDR1 MNHEY and CDR2 SMNVEV (reference sequence).

The chain links TRBV28 to TRBJ2-2; D assignment may be TRBD1 or TRBD2 (5 bases each). The length of the CDR3 is 16 residues. With 6 bases removed from V and 4 bases from J, the gap between germline ends came to 18 bases. Germline V CDR1 and CDR2: MDHEN, SYDVKM. The CDR3 DNA sequence: TGTGCCAGCAGCCAAACCGGGACCATTACCACCGGGGAGCTGTTTTTT. Translation: CASSQTGTITTGELFF.

This clonotype was seen only a few times. This CDR3 reads CASSQMRTGPYEQYF. CDR3 coding DNA: TGTGCCAGCAGCCAAATGAGGACAGGGCCCTACGAGCAGTACTTC. This sequence joins TRBV3-1 and TRBJ2-7; TRBD1 agrees at 8 bases. Germline CDR1 LGHDT, CDR2 YNNKEL (reference sequence). The length of the CDR3 is 15 residues. V dropped 2 bases and J dropped 2; count of bases not matched to a gene: 5.

V and J are TRBV18 and TRBJ1-1; D unclear. Trimming removed 3 bases from V and 5 bases from J, with 7 bases in between. Germline V gene sequence: CDR1 KGHSH, CDR2 LQKENI. The CDR3 is 12 amino acids. CDR3 DNA sequence: TGTGCCAGCTCACCTGGGTTAACTGAAGCTTTCTTT. Translating it yields CASSPGLTEAFF.

This clonotype was counted at least ten times. This chain joins TRBV7-6 and TRBJ2-7, with TRBD2 matching 12 bases. V lost 4 bases to trimming and J lost 2 bases; unmatched junction nucleotides: 6. Germline CDR1 and CDR2: SGHVS and FNYEAQ. The CDR3 has 16 amino acids. The CDR3 DNA reads as TGTGCCAGCAGCTCGGGGACTAGCGGGTTTCCCTACGAGCAGTACTTC. It codes for CASSSGTSGFPYEQYF.

In this sample, this clonotype turned up a few times. One end of the junction varies from germline; a read error may be responsible. The chain couples TRBV29-1 to TRBJ2-1; TRBD2 matches at 15 bases. The CDR3 has 16 amino acids. The germline CDR1 and CDR2 sequences are SQVTM and ANQGSEA. The CDR3 loop is CSVEGTSGRPRDEQFF. CDR3 DNA: TGCAGCGTCGAAGGGACTAGCGGGAGGCCCAGGGATGAGCAGTTCTTC.

This rearrangement joins TRBV5-1 to TRBJ1-6; 7 positions agree with TRBD1. CDR3 length: 15 residues. In germline, CDR1 is SGHRS, CDR2 YFSETQ. The ends lost 6 bases at V and 3 bases at J; junction bases unmatched: 6. This CDR3 reads CASTGDSSYNSPLHF. CDR3 nucleotide sequence: TGCGCCAGCACTGGGGACAGCAGCTATAATTCACCCCTCCACTTT.

This clonotype was counted between two and nine times. The V and J genes are TRBV19 and TRBJ2-1; unclear D gene. CDR3 length: 14 amino acids. CDR1 and CDR2 from the germline V gene are LNHDA and SQIVND (reference sequence). Trimming removed 10 bases at V and 6 bases at J, with 19 bases between. The CDR3 is CAIFSETPANEQFF. The DNA for the CDR3 is TGTGCCATCTTCTCGGAGACGCCCGCCAATGAGCAGTTCTTC.

This chain joins TRBV6-2 or TRBV6-3 and TRBJ1-5; D is ambiguous. The V gene's germline CDR1 is MNHEY and CDR2 SVGEGT. CDR3 length: 14 residues. V was clipped by 5 bases and J by 1 base, with 9 bases between them. The CDR3 DNA reads as TGTGCCAGCAGTCGTAGGAGCAGCAATCAGCCCCAGCATTTT. Amino acid sequence: CASSRRSSNQPQHF.

This clonotype has a count of ten or more. V gene TRBV21-1 combines with J gene TRBJ2-1; TRBD1 is the table's D call and was not checked against the DNA. TRBV21-1 constitutes a pseudogene. The CDR3 is 16 residues long. The CDR3 DNA sequence: TGTGCCAGCAGCAAAGCAGTCGGGACGGTTAACAATGAGCAGTTCTTC. Translating it yields CASSKAVGTVNNEQFF.

The CDR3 loop is CSYRDSNTEAFF. CDR3 coding DNA: TGCAGCTACCGGGATTCGAACACTGAAGCTTTCTTT. The V and J genes are TRBV29-1 and TRBJ1-1, with D hard to call. The germline V gene has CDR1 SQVTM and CDR2 ANQGSEA. CDR3 length: 12 residues. V was cut by 8 bases and J by 1 base, with 11 bases left in between.